These 6 T cell receptor beta chains were sequenced from one sample in a study of T cells in Graves' hyperthyroidism and ophthalmopathy. The TCR beta CDR3 regions underwent amplification using RNA transcripts as the source. Using the HTBI primer set, a first-round RT-PCR was run on the TCR CDR3. TCRdb ran MiXCR on the multiplex PCR reads and lists one entry per CDR3 protein. The sample has around 25,000 distinct CDR3 sequences, approximately 49% seen once. Sequencing input: blood. Receptor source: a woman aged 40 to 50 with Graves' hyperthyroidism that later progressed to Graves' ophthalmopathy.

This clonotype came up many times. V gene TRBV4-1 combines with J gene TRBJ1-1; D uncertain. CDR1 and CDR2 (germline): MGHRA, YSYEKL. The CDR3 runs to 11 residues. Trimming took off 2 bases at V and 8 bases at J, with 6 bases between the two ends. In nucleotides, the CDR3 is TGCGCCAGCAGCCAATCGGAAGAAGCTTTCTTT. Residues: CASSQSEEAFF.

By sample share, this clonotype is medium-sized. This sequence joins TRBV7-9 and TRBJ2-1; D remains unclear. Between the trimmed V and J ends, which lost 5 bases and 6 bases, there was a span of 8 bases. Germline V gene data show CDR1 as SEHNR and CDR2 as FQNEAQ (reference sequence). The CDR3 has 12 amino acids. Here the CDR3 DNA reads TGTGCCAGCAGCCCGAATAGCAATGAGCAGTTCTTC. This sequence encodes CASSPNSNEQFF.

This clonotype was seen a handful of times. The genes are TRBV7-9 and TRBJ1-6; 7 bases align to TRBD1. The V gene end was trimmed by 2 bases and the J gene end by 5 bases; junction bases not matched to a gene: 0. The CDR3 is 14 amino acids. Germline-derived CDR1 and CDR2 are SEHNR and FQNEAQ (reference sequence). CDR3 amino acids: CASSLQGDNSPLHF. CDR3 sequence (DNA): TGTGCCAGCAGCTTACAGGGGGATAATTCACCCCTCCACTTT.

V usage is TRBV7-3 and J usage is TRBJ2-5, with 7 bases lining up with TRBD1. The CDR3 has 15 amino acids. Losses at the gene ends were 5 bases for V and 0 bases for J; bases not matched to a gene: 6. Germline V CDR1 and CDR2: SGHTA, FQGTGA. The chain's CDR3 is CASSVKQGYQETQYF. The CDR3 DNA is TGTGCCAGCAGCGTAAAACAGGGGTACCAAGAGACCCAGTACTTC.

This clonotype has just a few counts. The chain recombines TRBV19 with TRBJ2-7, with D tentatively TRBD2 (5 bases). This CDR3 has 13 amino acids. Germline CDR1 is LNHDA and CDR2 is SQIVND (reference sequence). V lost 5 bases and J 4 bases, leaving 12 bases between the germline ends. This CDR3 reads CASSPGLRYEQYF. CDR3 nucleotide sequence: TGTGCCAGTAGTCCCGGACTCCGATACGAGCAGTACTTC.

The V gene is TRBV15, the J gene TRBJ1-2; D gene ambiguous. The length of the CDR3 is 13 residues. V shed 0 bases and J shed 8 bases, with 10 bases lying between them. The germline V gene has CDR1 LNHNV and CDR2 YYDKDF (reference sequence). The CDR3 reads CATSRDKVGGYTF. The CDR3 DNA sequence: TGTGCCACCAGCAGAGATAAGGTTGGGGGCTACACCTTC.